The text below deals with one T cell receptor beta chain. The target antigen is unknown. The PCR had 60 Vbeta and 13 Jbeta primers. As processed by the authors: It was a later analysis that counted about 80 million unique TCR beta chains, of which approximately 9.9 million were shared. Only in-frame clones appear in the TCRdb table, and some are missing; sequencing was by immunoSEQ multiplex PCR. The V and J calls and clone size were taken over from that table, and D and trimming were inferred from the DNA. Of under 200,000 clones detected, 75% appear once; the ten largest clones hold roughly 5%. This entry belongs to a study of cytomegalovirus exposure and HLA in healthy donors. The study's findings and limits: Another analysis was done later, and it associated 17,000 or so TCR beta sequences with HLA alleles at 0.05 false discovery rate. Follow-up analysis seemed to connect common viral pathogens with several of the most significant clusters identified.

The germline CDR1 and CDR2 sequences are SGHRS and YFSETQ. J gave up 5 bases and V 0 bases, and 9 bases lay outside the gene matches. The CDR3 covers 16 residues. The TCR comes from a male donor in good health and CMV-seronegative. Sequenced: PBMCs. V and J are TRBV5-1 and TRBJ2-5; 8 bases agree with TRBD2. CDR3 loop: CASSLAASGSAETQYF. The CDR3 bases are TGCGCCAGCAGCTTGGCCGCCAGCGGGAGTGCGGAGACCCAGTACTTC.